This T cell receptor (beta chain) was sequenced during a study of metastatic and nonmetastatic thyroid tumors. Study-level background: Comparative analysis of repertoires was undertaken across blood and tumor or nodule tissue obtained from malignant and benign thyroid patients.

Regarding the study as a whole: Malignant thyroid tumors reportedly exceeded benign nodules significantly in TCR beta diversity, with the difference appearing in blood and tumor.

No treatment of any kind had been given to any patient before thyroid surgery. This clone was seen repeatedly, ten times or more. What it binds is not known. Authors' methods: Variation in CDR3 across clinicopathological groups served as the basis for constructing a distant-metastasis classifier in papillary thyroid cancer. From the PCR reads, TCRdb re-called clones with MiXCR. The V and J calls and clone size come from TCRdb's table, not from the authors' own analysis. The sample has roughly 30,000 clones, 3.7% seen once; the top ten hold roughly 3.1%. Trimming shortened V by 2 bases and J by 5 bases, and 21 bases separated the two germline ends. The germline gives CDR1 DFQATT, CDR2 SNEGSKA (reference sequence). The CDR3 extends over 16 amino acids.

Specimen: blood. The receptor comes from a male donor with papillary thyroid cancer or a benign thyroid nodule (not recorded which). Some clones in this sample may be carry-over from other donors' samples. This chain uses TRBV20-1 with TRBJ2-5, with a tentative D call TRBD2 (6 bases). CDR3 amino acids: CSARRIFGGFWETQYF. The CDR3 DNA sequence: TGCAGTGCTAGAAGGATTTTTGGAGGGTTTTGGGAGACCCAGTACTTC.